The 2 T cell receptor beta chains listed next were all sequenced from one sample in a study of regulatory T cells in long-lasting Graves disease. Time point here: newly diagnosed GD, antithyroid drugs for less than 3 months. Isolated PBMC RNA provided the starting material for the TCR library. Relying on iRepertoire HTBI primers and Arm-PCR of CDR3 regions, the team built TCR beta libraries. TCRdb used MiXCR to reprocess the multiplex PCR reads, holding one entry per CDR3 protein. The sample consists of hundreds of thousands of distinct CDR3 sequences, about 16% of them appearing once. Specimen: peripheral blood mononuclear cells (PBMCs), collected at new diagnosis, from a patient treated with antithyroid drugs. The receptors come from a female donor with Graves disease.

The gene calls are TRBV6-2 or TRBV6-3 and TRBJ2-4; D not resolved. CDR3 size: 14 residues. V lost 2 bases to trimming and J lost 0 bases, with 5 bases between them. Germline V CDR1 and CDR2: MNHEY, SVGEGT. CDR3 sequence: CASSYRGAKNIQYF. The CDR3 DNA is TGTGCCAGCAGTTACCGCGGAGCCAAAAACATTCAGTACTTC.

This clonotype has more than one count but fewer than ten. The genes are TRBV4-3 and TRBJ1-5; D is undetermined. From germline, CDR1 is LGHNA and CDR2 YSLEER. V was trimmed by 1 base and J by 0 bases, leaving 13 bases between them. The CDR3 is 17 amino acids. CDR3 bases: TGCGCCAGCAGCCAAGTAGCAACAGCTAATAGCAATCAGCCCCAGCATTTT. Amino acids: CASSQVATANSNQPQHF.